The present TCR beta chain was sequenced within a study of molecular identifiers for immune sequencing clone quantification. Sorted cells numbering about 19,000 to 1,100,000, with 10%, 30% or 50% RNA, yielded the naive CD8 libraries. In the sort, naive CD8 T cells were defined as CD8+CD4-CCR7+CD45RA+. In the case of this clonotype: The germline gene is not matched at one end of the junction; a read error may be the cause.

The germline gives CDR1 LGHNA, CDR2 YNFKEQ. This CDR3 has 15 residues. MiXCR was run by TCRdb on the PCR reads, yielding one entry per CDR3 protein. The data show about 330,000 distinct CDR3 sequences, 24% seen once. The sequenced sample was naive CD8+ T cells from blood, with Jurkat cell RNA spiked in. Subset specified: FACS-sorted CD8+CD4-CCR7+CD45RA+ naive T cells. The chain has TRBV4-2 and TRBJ2-7, with 12 bases fitting TRBD2. This TCR derives from a human donor in good health. Some libraries in this study had Jurkat cell RNA spiked in. CDR3 region: CASGQGLAGRYEQYF. The CDR3 DNA follows: TGTGCCAGCGGCCAAGGACTAGCGGGACGCTACGAGCAGTACTTC.